Each of the 21 T cell receptor beta chains below was sequenced from the same sample in a study of naive and memory T cell subsets. The beta constant-region primer was an equimolar mix of two oligonucleotides covering TRBC1 and TRBC2. The ligated cDNA underwent four PCR rounds using SP2 and nested alpha and beta constant-region primers. One entry per CDR3 protein results from TCRdb running MiXCR on the UMI-ligation and nested PCR reads. The table shows 90,000 to 120,000 distinct CDR3 sequences, with about 14% occurring only once. Study-level points and caveats: Especially in CD8 cells, naive repertoires contained a few larger clonotypes, possibly CD45RA-re-expressing memory cells.

No antigen has been identified for these receptors. The sequencing input was naive CD8+ T cells from blood. The receptor set was obtained from a human donor in good health.

This clonotype has a handful of counts. The rearrangement joins TRBV24-1 to TRBJ2-1, with D possibly TRBD1 on 6 matching bases. The CDR3 has 17 amino acids. Germline CDR1 reads KGHDR; CDR2 reads SFDVKD. Trimming left V 4 bases short and J 0 bases short, with 15 bases between. Here the CDR3 reads CATSDNRDVSSYNEQFF. Written as DNA, the CDR3 is TGTGCCACCAGTGACAACAGGGATGTTAGCTCCTACAATGAGCAGTTCTTC.

In this sample, this clonotype turned up many times. The chain couples TRBV20-1 to TRBJ1-2; no firm D call. CDR1 and CDR2 (germline): DFQATT, SNEGSKA (reference sequence). V was shortened by 1 base and J by 4 bases, with 10 bases between the two germline ends. This CDR3 has 13 residues. The CDR3, as DNA: TGCAGTGCTAGAGTAGCCTCAGTCTATGGCTACACCTTC. It translates to CSARVASVYGYTF.

This clonotype showed up just a few times. The chain uses TRBV27 and TRBJ2-4, with 11 bases that match TRBD2. The junction had 6 bases not matched to a gene; V was cut back by 4 bases and J by 4 bases. This CDR3 spans 16 amino acids. The germline CDR1 and CDR2 sequences are MNHEY and SMNVEV (reference sequence). The CDR3: CASSSLAGGRKNIQYF. The CDR3 DNA reads TGTGCCAGCAGTTCCTTAGCGGGGGGGCGGAAAAACATTCAGTACTTC.

This clonotype was seen only a few times. The chain joins TRBV28 to TRBJ2-7; weak D call: TRBD1 (6 bases). The CDR3 sequence is 17 residues long. CDR1 and CDR2 from the germline V gene are MDHEN and SYDVKM. V was cut by 3 bases and J by 4 bases, with 22 bases left in between. The CDR3 DNA is TGTGCCAGCAGTTTCCGCCCCGGGACACATCTCGTTTACGAGCAGTACTTC. Protein: CASSFRPGTHLVYEQYF.

This clonotype turned up a few times. The chain joins TRBV9 to TRBJ2-3, with 8 bases fitting TRBD2. There are 16 residues in the CDR3. V shed 0 bases, J shed 2 bases, and the junction held 5 bases outside the gene matches. Germline CDR1 and CDR2: SGDLS and YYNGEE. For the CDR3, the DNA is TGTGCCAGCAGCGTAGACGGCGGGGGGATCACAGATACGCAGTATTTT. The encoded protein is CASSVDGGGITDTQYF.

In its sample, this clonotype was seen a few times. The chain employs TRBV25-1 and TRBJ2-7; no reliable D call. With 2 bases removed from V and 3 bases from J, the gap between germline ends came to 8 bases. CDR3 length: 13 residues. Germline V lookup: CDR1 MGHDK, CDR2 SYGVNS. CDR3 sequence reads: CASSETTNYEQYF. The CDR3 DNA follows: TGTGCCAGCAGTGAAACCACGAACTACGAGCAGTACTTC.

The sample holds many counts of this clonotype. V gene TRBV4-1 combines with J gene TRBJ2-3, with D possibly being TRBD2 (6 bases). CDR3 length equals 17 residues. The ends were cut back, 4 bases at V and 2 bases at J, with 19 bases in the middle. Germline lookup yields CDR1 MGHRA and CDR2 YSYEKL. The CDR3 loop reads CASSPFGLSGYTDTQYF. The CDR3 coding sequence is TGCGCCAGCAGCCCATTTGGACTAAGCGGATACACAGATACGCAGTATTTT.

The J gene is TRBJ1-1, the V gene TRBV10-3; TRBD1 matches at 8 bases. CDR3 length: 14 residues. Germline values: CDR1 ENHRY, CDR2 SYGVKD. Unmatched junction bases numbered 3, after V lost 6 bases and J lost 0 bases. The chain's CDR3 is CAIRAGQVNTEAFF. The CDR3 nucleotides are TGTGCCATCAGAGCGGGACAGGTGAACACTGAAGCTTTCTTT.

The V call is TRBV29-1, the J call TRBJ2-7, with 7 bases fitting TRBD1. V gave up 7 bases and J gave up 4 bases; unmatched junction bases: 16. Germline loops: CDR1 SQVTM, CDR2 ANQGSEA. The CDR3 is made up of 15 amino acids. The CDR3 DNA reads as TGCAGCGCCTTAATGCCGGGACAGCTAACTTACGAGCAGTACTTC. This translates into CSALMPGQLTYEQYF.

This clonotype was observed a few times. This rearrangement joins TRBV12-3 or TRBV12-4 to TRBJ1-5; 8 nucleotides align to TRBD1. The junction had 2 bases not matched to a gene; V was cut back by 6 bases and J by 1 base. The CDR3 runs 14 residues. CDR3 DNA: TGTGCCAGCAGCCCAGGGGGCAGCAATCAGCCCCAGCATTTT. Translating it yields CASSPGGSNQPQHF.

This chain connects TRBV14 to TRBJ2-1; perhaps TRBD1 as D (5 bases). V lost 2 bases, J lost 2 bases, and 19 bases lay in between. Germline assignment: CDR1 SGHDN and CDR2 FVKESK. The CDR3 is made up of 18 amino acids. The CDR3 reads CASSQPGRDRVAYNEQFF. The CDR3, as DNA: TGTGCCAGCAGCCAACCGGGCAGGGATAGGGTCGCCTACAATGAGCAGTTCTTC.

This clonotype has ten or more counts. The rearrangement uses TRBV12-3 or TRBV12-4 and TRBJ1-5; no clear D gene. V lost 4 bases to trimming and J lost 1 base, with 11 bases between them. This CDR3 is built from 15 residues. The CDR3: CASSYHRGSNQPQHF. In DNA form, the CDR3 reads TGTGCCAGCAGTTATCACCGAGGAAGCAATCAGCCCCAGCATTTT.

This clonotype was picked up a small number of times. The gene calls are TRBV29-1 and TRBJ1-2; no firm D call. V lost 6 bases, J lost 4 bases, and 9 bases lay in between. Germline V lookup: CDR1 SQVTM, CDR2 ANQGSEA. The CDR3 runs 11 residues. As DNA, the CDR3 is TGCAGCGTGTTTCTAGTCTATGGCTACACCTTC. Translation: CSVFLVYGYTF.

The chain joins TRBV29-1 to TRBJ1-4, with D uncertain. CDR1 and CDR2 (germline): SQVTM, ANQGSEA. There are 12 residues in the CDR3. The germline V and J ends were trimmed by 0 bases and 7 bases, with 6 bases remaining between them. CDR3 residues: CSVEEQGEKLFF. The CDR3 bases are TGCAGCGTTGAAGAGCAAGGTGAAAAACTGTTTTTT.

As regards this clonotype: A much larger clone lies one base from this, so it may be a read error. The chain couples TRBV7-3 to TRBJ2-2, with 14 bases aligning to TRBD2. From germline, CDR1 is SGHTA and CDR2 FQGTGA. The CDR3 is 17 residues long. The CDR3 coding sequence is TGTGCCAGCAGATCGGGACTAGCGGGGGAGAACATCGGGGAGCTGTTTTTT. It yields the protein CASRSGLAGENIGELFF.

The chain has TRBV12-3 or TRBV12-4 and TRBJ2-3, with 8 nucleotides matching TRBD2. The V gene end was trimmed by 2 bases and the J gene end by 5 bases; junction bases not matched to a gene: 6. The CDR3 sequence is 15 residues long. CDR3 residues: CASSLPSGWGDTQYF. The DNA of the CDR3 is TGTGCCAGCAGTTTACCTAGCGGGTGGGGAGATACGCAGTATTTT.

The chain uses TRBV6-4 and TRBJ2-1, with TRBD2 identical over 11 bases. The V gene's germline CDR1 is MRHNA and CDR2 SNTAGT. V trimming: 6 bases; J trimming: 8 bases; junction bases outside the gene matches: 12. This CDR3 has 16 residues. The CDR3 coding sequence is TGTGCCAGCAGCGTACCGACTAGCGGGACCCCCGATGAGCAGTTCTTC. The encoded protein is CASSVPTSGTPDEQFF.

This clonotype has just a few counts. J is TRBJ1-4 and V is TRBV12-3 or TRBV12-4; the D is unclear. Trimming took off 5 bases at V and 0 bases at J, with 7 bases between the two ends. The CDR3 is 14 residues long. The CDR3 DNA is TGTGCCAGCAGTCCCGAGACAACTAATGAAAAACTGTTTTTT. Protein product: CASSPETTNEKLFF.

DNA for the CDR3: TGTGCCAGCAGTCTCAATCAGGGGGCGAAAGAGACCCAGTACTTC. Protein sequence: CASSLNQGAKETQYF. The gene calls are TRBV6-6 and TRBJ2-5; 8 bases match TRBD1. Germline CDR1 and CDR2: MNHNY and SVGAGI (reference sequence). CDR3 length: 15 residues. The trim removed 5 bases at V and 3 bases at J, leaving 8 bases unmatched.

This rearrangement joins TRBV7-9 to TRBJ1-2; TRBD1 might be the D (6 bases). CDR1 is SEHNR and CDR2 is FQNEAQ in the germline V gene (reference sequence). With 0 bases removed from V and 4 bases from J, the gap between germline ends came to 15 bases. The CDR3 totals 16 residues. The CDR3 spells CASSLAVGTIGYGYTF. The CDR3 DNA follows: TGTGCCAGCAGCTTAGCAGTGGGGACAATAGGCTATGGCTACACCTTC.

The chain couples TRBV7-3 to TRBJ2-1; 8 nucleotides match TRBD2. The CDR3 is 15 residues long. Losses at the gene ends were 5 bases for V and 2 bases for J; bases not matched to a gene: 5. From germline, CDR1 is SGHTA and CDR2 FQGTGA. The CDR3 sequence: CASSLLAGPYNEQFF. The CDR3 DNA reads TGTGCCAGCAGCCTGCTAGCGGGCCCCTACAATGAGCAGTTCTTC.